This TCR beta chain was observed in a study of T-cell memory formation after mild COVID-19. Findings of the study overall: The finding that pre-infection memory included some responding clones suggested that cross-reactive memory joined. In second-wave clones peaking day 37, SARS-CoV-2 specificity remained unconfirmed.

With respect to this clonotype: The antigen is not known.

Germline CDR1 and CDR2: SGHRS and YFSETQ. V lost 4 bases, J lost 7 bases, and 17 bases lay in between. This CDR3 comprises 14 residues. Via MiXCR, TCRdb re-called the 5' RACE reads, giving one row per CDR3 protein. The data contain about 400,000 distinct CDR3 sequences, roughly 18% of them singletons. The TCR was taken from a man younger than 35 who had mild COVID-19 (a few samples of this study predate the infection). Cell type and time point are not known. The rearrangement links TRBV5-1 to TRBJ1-1, with unresolved D. Specimen: PBMCs or a T cell subset sorted from them (not recorded which). The CDR3 loop reads CASSRPAGRGEAFF. The CDR3 nucleotides are TGCGCCAGCAGCCGGCCCGCCGGAAGAGGTGAAGCTTTCTTT.